Listed here are 15 T cell receptor beta chains from one sample, sequenced in a study of metastatic and nonmetastatic thyroid tumors (dated by TCRdb to the early 2020s). No patient had received any treatment before thyroid surgery. Libraries were prepared through PCR. The reads were generated on an Illumina HiSeq 4000. TCRdb redid the processing of the public reads, applying fastp at Q25 and MiXCR, and retained in-frame beta chains. This sample has about 92,000 clones in its table, and under 15% of those were observed once. 3.6% of the sample belongs to the ten largest clones. The sequenced sample consisted of blood. Receptors originate from a female donor with papillary thyroid cancer or a benign thyroid nodule (not recorded which). Some clones in this sample may be carry-over from other donors' samples.

Points on this clone: Given a much more abundant clone one base away, this may be a read error. The chain employs TRBV9 and TRBJ2-3; D is undetermined. Trimming shortened V by 3 bases and J by 5 bases, and 16 bases separated the two germline ends. The CDR3 runs to 15 residues. Germline V gene lookup returns CDR1 SGDLS and CDR2 YYNGEE. The chain's CDR3 is CASSGGQVAEDTQYF. For the CDR3, the DNA is TGTGCCAGCAGCGGAGGCCAGGTGGCTGAAGATACGCAGTATTTT.

The table lists this clone with many counts. At one boundary the junction diverges from the germline segment, which might be a read error. This chain links TRBV7-2 with TRBJ2-1; D might be TRBD2 (7 bases). The germline CDR1 and CDR2 sequences are SGHTA and FQGNSA. The CDR3 has 12 residues. CDR3 protein: CASSSRRGGERF. CDR3 nucleotide sequence: TGTGCCAGCAGCTCCCGGAGGGGGGGGGAGCGTTTC.

V and J are TRBV30 and TRBJ2-5, with D possibly matching TRBD2 (6 bases). This CDR3 contains 12 residues. In germline, CDR1 is GTSNPN, CDR2 SVGIG (reference sequence). V lost 7 bases, J lost 5 bases, and 14 bases lay in between. The CDR3 region is CASKGLGETQYF. CDR3 sequence (DNA): TGTGCCTCGAAGGGACTCGGGGAGACCCAGTACTTC.

Points on this clone: Other nucleotide sequences in the sample specify the same CDR3. The V and J genes are TRBV29-1 and TRBJ1-1; 10 positions agree with TRBD1. The germline V gene encodes CDR1 SQVTM and CDR2 ANQGSEA. This CDR3 is 16 amino acids long. The junction had 17 bases not matched to a gene; V was cut back by 6 bases and J by 7 bases. The CDR3 region has the DNA TGCAGCGTATCATTAGACAGGGACAGGGGAAGAGGTGAAGCTTTCTTT. It codes for CSVSLDRDRGRGEAFF. The full variable domain, in which reference TRBV29-1 and TRBJ1-1 provide the parts outside the CDR3, is SAVISQKPSRDICQRGTSLTIQCQVDSQVTMMFWYRQQPGQSLTLIATANQGSEATYESGFVIDKFPISRPNLTFSTLTVSNMSPEDSSIYLCSVSLDRDRGRGEAFFGQGTRLTVV.

Worth noting for this clone: Being one base from a much bigger clone, this may be a read error. Within the sample, other DNA sequences also encode this same CDR3. The chain has TRBV4-1 and TRBJ2-7; 9 positions agree with TRBD1. Per the germline V gene, CDR1 is MGHRA and CDR2 is YSYEKL. The CDR3 covers 14 residues. Trimming at V came to 3 bases and at J to 7 bases, leaving 7 bases not matched to a gene. The chain's CDR3 is CASSQTGGPYEQYF. CDR3 bases: TGCGCCAGCAGCCAGACAGGGGGTCCGTATGAGCAGTACTTC.

The table lists this clone with many counts. The chain carries TRBV20-1 and TRBJ2-3; 9 bases are a match to TRBD2. V was clipped by 3 bases and J by 0 bases; unmatched bases: 10. Germline V gene data show CDR1 as DFQATT and CDR2 as SNEGSKA (reference sequence). The CDR3 spans 17 residues. This CDR3 reads CSASQRRSGGSTDTQYF. DNA of the CDR3: TGCAGTGCTAGCCAAAGAAGAAGCGGGGGGAGCACAGATACGCAGTATTTT.

With respect to this clone: A much bigger clone sits one base away, suggesting this may be a read error. The chain uses TRBV3-1 and TRBJ2-7; 8 bases line up with TRBD1. Germline V gene sequence: CDR1 LGHDT, CDR2 YNNKEL (reference sequence). The CDR3 contains 14 residues. The CDR3 region has the DNA TGTGCCAACAGCCCTCGGACAGGGAGCTACGAGCAGTACTTC. Translating gives CANSPRTGSYEQYF.

The chain carries TRBV20-1 and TRBJ1-5, with 7 positions matching TRBD1. Germline V CDR1 and CDR2: DFQATT, SNEGSKA (reference sequence). With 5 bases clipped from V and 4 bases from J, the junction kept 14 bases outside the gene matches. There are 16 residues in the CDR3. The CDR3 loop is CSAAPTGTDRNQPQHF. The CDR3 DNA reads TGCAGTGCTGCCCCCACCGGGACAGATCGAAATCAGCCCCAGCATTTT.

This clone occurred many times. J is TRBJ1-5 and V is TRBV6-5; 8 nucleotides agree with TRBD1. The CDR3 consists of 15 residues. J gave up 6 bases and V 0 bases, and 4 bases lay outside the gene matches. Germline V gene data show CDR1 as MNHEY and CDR2 as SVGAGI. The CDR3, as DNA: TGTGCCAGCAGTTACTCCTACAGGGGGAGTCAGCCCCAGCATTTT. This translates into CASSYSYRGSQPQHF.

This clone was counted a few times. This may be a read error, as it is one base from a much larger clone. V and J are TRBV9 and TRBJ2-3; a possible D gene is TRBD2 (5 bases). Trimming stripped 3 bases from V and 3 bases from J, with 14 bases between. The length of the CDR3 is 15 residues. The V gene's germline CDR1 is SGDLS and CDR2 YYNGEE. The CDR3 coding sequence is TGTGCCAGCAGCGCTGAACTATCGGGGACAGATACGCAGTATTTT. Translating it yields CASSAELSGTDTQYF.

This clone showed up many times. This chain uses TRBV5-1 with TRBJ1-1; D gene ambiguous. Deletions cut 4 bases from V and 2 bases from J, with 12 bases between. CDR3 length equals 14 residues. CDR1 is SGHRS and CDR2 is YFSETQ in the germline V gene. The DNA of the CDR3 is TGCGCCAGCAGCCCCCATCGGGGAAACACTGAAGCTTTCTTT. This encodes CASSPHRGNTEAFF.

The genes are TRBV6-1 and TRBJ1-2; no definite D call. Germline-derived CDR1 and CDR2 are MNHNS and SASEGT. Trimming shortened V by 9 bases and J by 8 bases, and 16 bases separated the two germline ends. The length of the CDR3 is 12 residues. DNA of the CDR3: TGTGCCAGAAGGGAGCACCCTGGGGGCTACACCTTC. Its protein is CARREHPGGYTF.

Concerning this clone itself: A clone one base away is much larger, so this may be a read error. V gene TRBV20-1 combines with J gene TRBJ2-7; 8 positions agree with TRBD2. CDR1 is DFQATT, CDR2 SNEGSKA, per germline (reference sequence). V was pared by 0 bases and J by 7 bases, with 11 bases of the junction left unmatched. The CDR3 is 15 residues long. Here the CDR3 DNA reads TGCAGTGCTAGAGAGAAAGCGGGGGAGGAGGGAGAGCAGTACTTC. It yields the protein CSAREKAGEEGEQYF.

This clone came up a few times. This may stem from a read error, because a much larger clone lies one nucleotide away. Other DNA sequences within the sample encode an identical CDR3. J is TRBJ2-1 and V is TRBV19; 10 nucleotides match TRBD2. Germline trimming cut 7 bases from V and 3 bases from J; bases unmatched to any gene: 15. Germline-derived CDR1 and CDR2 are LNHDA and SQIVND (reference sequence). The CDR3 sequence is 18 residues long. The CDR3 DNA reads as TGTGCCAGTACACGACGGTGGAGCGGGGGGGACGGCTACAATGAGCAGTTCTTC. Translating it yields CASTRRWSGGDGYNEQFF.

This clone showed up many times. V is TRBV6-1 and J is TRBJ1-1; 7 bases are a match to TRBD1. Trimming at V came to 6 bases and at J to 0 bases, leaving 7 bases not matched to a gene. This CDR3 comprises 15 residues. From germline, CDR1 is MNHNS and CDR2 SASEGT. The CDR3 coding sequence is TGTGCCAGCAGAAAAGAGGGACAGATGAACACTGAAGCTTTCTTT. This sequence encodes CASRKEGQMNTEAFF.